What follows are 25 T cell receptor beta chains derived from one specimen sequenced in a study of cytomegalovirus exposure and HLA in healthy donors. The PCR used 60 Vbeta and 13 Jbeta primers. TCRdb keeps only in-frame clones here, not all; method: immunoSEQ multiplex PCR. This table has some 120,000 clones, around four fifths appearing once. The sample comprised PBMCs. The receptors derive from a man aged 25-45 years in good health and CMV-seropositive.

The gene calls are TRBV5-4 and TRBJ1-1, with no clear D. In germline, CDR1 is SGHNT, CDR2 YYREEE (reference sequence). This CDR3 comprises 13 residues. Deletions cut 1 base from V and 5 bases from J, with 9 bases between. The CDR3 nucleotides are TGTGCCAGCAGCTTGTCTGGCTTTACTGAAGCTTTCTTT. Translation gives CASSLSGFTEAFF.

This chain links TRBV1 with TRBJ1-2; TRBD1 is the table's D call and was not checked against the DNA. TRBV1 is termed a pseudogene. This CDR3 contains 14 residues. CDR3 nucleotides: TGCACCAGCAGCCAAGATCACACAGTCCCTGGCTACACCTTC. Protein product: CTSSQDHTVPGYTF.

This chain joins TRBV7-9 and TRBJ1-1; D possibly corresponds to TRBD1 (6 bases). CDR1 SEHNR and CDR2 FQNEAQ come from the germline V gene (reference sequence). V was cut by 5 bases and J by 7 bases, with 14 bases left in between. This CDR3 region has 13 residues. CDR3 amino acids: CASSQDSNSEAFF. In DNA, the CDR3 is TGTGCCAGCAGCCAGGACAGTAATAGTGAAGCTTTCTTT.

CDR3 sequence: CASSLAQGPNEQFF. Written as DNA, the CDR3 is TGTGCCAGCAGCTTAGCGCAGGGCCCCAATGAGCAGTTCTTC. The V gene is TRBV7-2, the J gene TRBJ2-1; possible D gene TRBD1, 5 bases. The germline gives CDR1 SGHTA, CDR2 FQGNSA. The CDR3 spans 14 residues. Trimming took 0 bases from V and 6 from J, leaving 9 bases between them.

V and J are TRBV19 and TRBJ1-2, with a weak D call TRBD1 (6 bases). Trimming removed 6 bases at V and 5 bases at J, with 16 bases between. The CDR3 consists of 14 residues. CDR1 is LNHDA, CDR2 SQIVND, per germline (reference sequence). CDR3 amino acids: CASSRTGQRYGYTF. The CDR3 coding sequence is TGTGCCAGTAGCCGTACCGGACAGCGTTATGGCTACACCTTC.

This CDR3 reads CASSTGAVGTYEQYF. The CDR3 coding sequence is TGTGCCAGTAGTACTGGGGCAGTGGGAACCTACGAGCAGTACTTC. The chain combines TRBV19 with TRBJ2-7, with D possibly being TRBD1 (5 bases). Trimming took 4 bases from V and 2 from J, leaving 15 bases between them. Germline V gene lookup returns CDR1 LNHDA and CDR2 SQIVND (reference sequence). CDR3 size: 15 residues.

V is TRBV10-3 and J is TRBJ2-7, with TRBD1 matching 8 bases. The junction had 7 bases not matched to a gene; V was cut back by 5 bases and J by 4 bases. The CDR3 runs to 14 residues. The germline CDR1 and CDR2 sequences are ENHRY and SYGVKD. CDR3 region: CAISYRDRPYEQYF. The CDR3 DNA reads as TGTGCCATCAGTTACCGGGACAGGCCTTACGAGCAGTACTTC.

Here the CDR3 reads CSVAGGGSGNEKLFF. The CDR3 DNA is TGCAGCGTTGCAGGGGGCGGATCTGGTAATGAAAAACTGTTTTTT. The rearrangement joins TRBV29-1 to TRBJ1-4, with 8 bases aligning to TRBD1. V lost 4 bases and J lost 4; bases outside the gene matches: 8. The CDR3 runs 15 residues. Germline assignment: CDR1 SQVTM and CDR2 ANQGSEA.

The chain recombines TRBV27 with TRBJ1-1, with D maybe TRBD1 (5 bases). V lost 6 bases, J lost 0 bases, and 20 bases lay in between. The CDR3 totals 17 residues. Per germline, CDR1 MNHEY and CDR2 SMNVEV (reference sequence). The CDR3 nucleotides read TGTGCCAGCAGGAAACAGGTGGTCGCCCCCTTGAACACTGAAGCTTTCTTT. Its translation is CASRKQVVAPLNTEAFF.

A single count supports this clone. The chain employs TRBV19 and TRBJ1-2; TRBD1 matches at 8 bases. Trimming took 3 bases from V and 4 from J; bases not matched to a gene: 7. Germline V gene sequence: CDR1 LNHDA, CDR2 SQIVND (reference sequence). The CDR3 runs 15 residues. CDR3 region: CASSIAGGSAYGYTF. Here the CDR3 DNA reads TGTGCCAGTAGTATTGCAGGGGGCTCTGCCTATGGCTACACCTTC.

This chain uses TRBV7-7 with TRBJ2-7; D might be TRBD1 (5 bases). Germline V gives CDR1 SSHAT, CDR2 FNYEAQ (reference sequence). CDR3 length: 13 amino acids. The V end was cut by 5 bases, the J end by 5 bases, with 13 bases between. The CDR3 bases are TGTGCCAGCAGCCGAAGTCAGGGTGACGAGCAGTACTTC. Amino acid sequence: CASSRSQGDEQYF.

The genes are TRBV7-9 and TRBJ2-1; 15 nucleotides align to TRBD2. CDR3 length equals 15 residues. Germline V gene sequence: CDR1 SEHNR, CDR2 FQNEAQ (reference sequence). Unmatched junction bases numbered 2, after V lost 4 bases and J lost 7 bases. For the CDR3, the DNA is TGTGCCAGCAGCTGGACTAGCGGGAGGGTTAATGAGCAGTTCTTC. Its translation is CASSWTSGRVNEQFF.

This chain uses TRBV9 with TRBJ2-1; 13 positions match TRBD2. The CDR3 is made up of 17 amino acids. The V gene's germline CDR1 is SGDLS and CDR2 YYNGEE. Trimming removed 3 bases from V and 7 bases from J; junction bases left unmatched: 10. In DNA form, the CDR3 reads TGTGCCAGCAGCGATGAGGGACTAGCGGGATTTTCGAATGAGCAGTTCTTC. It yields the protein CASSDEGLAGFSNEQFF.

The rearrangement joins TRBV7-2 to TRBJ1-5; TRBD1 matches 9 bases. This CDR3 comprises 16 residues. Germline assignment: CDR1 SGHTA and CDR2 FQGNSA. The junction had 5 bases not matched to a gene; V was cut back by 1 base and J by 4 bases. The DNA for the CDR3 is TGTGCCAGCAGCTTAGTTTTGGGACAGGGAAATCAGCCCCAGCATTTT. The encoded protein is CASSLVLGQGNQPQHF. Drawing the rest from reference TRBV7-2 and TRBJ1-5, the complete variable domain is GAGVSQSPSNKVTEKGKDVELRCDPISGHTALYWYRQSLGQGLEFLIYFQGNSAPDKSGLPSDRFSAERTGGSVSTLTIQRTQQEDSAVYLCASSLVLGQGNQPQHFGDGTRLSIL.

This rearrangement joins TRBV7-8 to TRBJ2-7; 9 nucleotides align to TRBD1. The V and J ends lost 5 bases and 10 bases, in that order; junction bases with no gene match: 9. In germline, CDR1 is SGHVS, CDR2 FQNEAQ. The CDR3 extends over 13 amino acids. The CDR3 sequence: CASSAGTGRLQYF. The CDR3 nucleotides are TGTGCCAGCAGCGCAGGGACAGGGAGACTCCAGTACTTC.

The rearrangement uses TRBV5-1 and TRBJ2-7, with a tentative D call TRBD1 (6 bases). The germline V gene encodes CDR1 SGHRS and CDR2 YFSETQ. The CDR3 totals 17 residues. Trimming stripped 1 base from V and 0 bases from J, with 17 bases between. CDR3 sequence: CASSLTVGAKDSYEQYF. The CDR3 bases are TGCGCCAGCAGCTTGACGGTGGGGGCAAAGGACTCCTACGAGCAGTACTTC.

This clone was found a few times. V gene TRBV7-2 combines with J gene TRBJ2-7, with 9 bases aligning to TRBD2. Germline lookup yields CDR1 SGHTA and CDR2 FQGNSA. The V and J ends lost 1 base and 2 bases, in that order; junction bases with no gene match: 3. The CDR3 is made up of 15 amino acids. The CDR3 nucleotides are TGTGCCAGCAGCTTAGAGCGGGAGGCGCCCTACGAGCAGTACTTC. It encodes CASSLEREAPYEQYF.

The chain recombines TRBV10-2 with TRBJ2-7; 7 bases agree with TRBD2. Losses at the gene ends were 4 bases for V and 2 bases for J; bases not matched to a gene: 11. The CDR3 is 16 amino acids. Germline CDR1 is WSHSY and CDR2 is SAAADI. DNA of the CDR3: TGCGCCAGCAGTGGGCCCGTGCGCGGGAGACCCTACGAGCAGTACTTC. Translated: CASSGPVRGRPYEQYF.

The chain combines TRBV4-1 with TRBJ1-2; TRBD1 agrees at 9 bases. CDR1 and CDR2 (germline): MGHRA, YSYEKL. This CDR3 has 15 residues. V was clipped by 4 bases and J by 3 bases; unmatched bases: 6. The CDR3 reads CASSRDRAGDYGYTF. The DNA for the CDR3 is TGCGCCAGCAGCCGGGACAGGGCAGGGGACTATGGCTACACCTTC.

V is TRBV28 and J is TRBJ2-5; D possibly corresponds to TRBD1 (5 bases). The germline CDR1 and CDR2 sequences are MDHEN and SYDVKM. The CDR3 totals 18 residues. V shed 2 bases and J shed 2 bases, with 21 bases lying between them. The CDR3 DNA sequence: TGTGCCAGCAGTTTAGTCACAGGTCTCGTCCCTAAGCAAGAGACCCAGTACTTC. Translated: CASSLVTGLVPKQETQYF.

Remarks on this clone: Mismatch with germline at one junction end may stem from a read error. The gene calls are TRBV7-9 and TRBJ2-2; a possible D gene is TRBD2 (6 bases). Per the germline V gene, CDR1 is SEHNR and CDR2 is FQNEAQ (reference sequence). This CDR3 spans 16 amino acids. The CDR3 nucleotides read TGTTCCAGCAGCCCCCGTTGGGAGGAGAACACCGGGGAGCTGTTTTTT. Translation gives CSSSPRWEENTGELFF.

This clone showed up just once. The chain carries TRBV4-1 and TRBJ1-2, with 10 bases that match TRBD1. CDR1 is MGHRA and CDR2 is YSYEKL in the germline V gene. J was trimmed by 8 bases and V by 2 bases; bases with no gene match: 5. This CDR3 spans 14 amino acids. CDR3 sequence (DNA): TGCGCCAGCAGCCAACCAGACAGGGGGCTAGGCTACACCTTC. Its protein is CASSQPDRGLGYTF.

The chain has TRBV4-1 and TRBJ2-7; 13 bases agree with TRBD2. The ends lost 4 bases at V and 0 bases at J; junction bases unmatched: 6. The CDR3 spans 17 residues. CDR1 and CDR2 from the germline V gene are MGHRA and YSYEKL. In DNA form, the CDR3 reads TGCGCCAGCAGCCGCTTACTAGCGGGAGGGAGCTCCTACGAGCAGTACTTC. It codes for CASSRLLAGGSSYEQYF.

This chain links TRBV7-2 with TRBJ2-2; the match to TRBD2 covers 12 bases. V dropped 5 bases and J dropped 7; count of bases not matched to a gene: 11. The length of the CDR3 is 17 residues. The germline V gene has CDR1 SGHTA and CDR2 FQGNSA. As DNA, the CDR3 is TGTGCCAGCAGCCCGCGACTAGCGGGAGCCGTTTACGGGGAGCTGTTTTTT. Translating gives CASSPRLAGAVYGELFF.

V usage is TRBV5-4 and J usage is TRBJ2-5, with D maybe TRBD1 (5 bases). The CDR3 spans 13 residues. The V gene's germline CDR1 is SGHNT and CDR2 YYREEE (reference sequence). The germline V and J ends were trimmed by 3 bases and 2 bases, with 8 bases remaining between them. CDR3 protein: CASSSDTQETQYF. CDR3 sequence (DNA): TGTGCCAGCAGCTCGGACACTCAAGAGACCCAGTACTTC.